Listed here is a single T cell receptor beta chain. These data belong to a study of T cells after somatic rescue of genetic block. Using immunoSEQ multiplex PCR, the repertoire was profiled, and TCRdb retains in-frame clones only, with some absent. The sample lists more than 13,000 clones; around 72% were seen once. The ends were cut back, 11 bases at V and 0 bases at J, with 17 bases in the middle. The germline CDR1 and CDR2 sequences are SNHLY and FYNNEI. The CDR3 covers 16 residues. Sequencing was carried out using peripheral blood mononuclear cells (PBMCs). This TCR came from a boy aged 5-17 years. The chain uses TRBV2 and TRBJ1-6; D is perhaps TRBD1 (5 bases). This CDR3 is CAEGQNSYSYNSPLHF. CDR3 DNA sequence: TGTGCCGAGGGGCAGAATTCATACTCCTATAATTCACCCCTCCACTTT.